This record looks at one TCR beta chain sequence and its context. This CDR3 is 15 amino acids long. The V end lost 2 bases, the J end lost 3 bases, and 11 bases lay between the germline ends. The V gene's germline CDR1 is LGHDT and CDR2 YNNKEL (reference sequence). This specimen belongs to a study of blood T cells in healthy people across ages. With a J-beta primer mix and a sample-barcoded 5' primer, a second PCR ran about 7 to 12 cycles. Tagging of each cDNA molecule was performed by a template-switch adaptor with 12 random nucleotides. Each single sample gave us at least 2.5 million CDR3-containing paired-end reads. TCRdb re-called the 5' RACE reads with MiXCR, one entry per CDR3 protein. The sample carries about 780,000 distinct CDR3 sequences, approximately 65% recorded once. Peripheral blood samples of 9.5 to 10 milliliters were drawn from each donor. Each sample provided at least 5 micrograms of extracted total RNA.

Sequenced input: blood. V usage is TRBV3-1 and J usage is TRBJ2-4; D remains unclear. This receptor was taken from a man aged 25-45 years in good health. DNA for the CDR3: TGTGCCAGCAGCCAATTCACTACGAACAAAAACATTCAGTACTTC. Its translation: CASSQFTTNKNIQYF.